Listed below are T cell receptor beta chains from one sample, sequenced in a study of blood T cell repertoires in COVID-19. Sequenced by immunoSEQ multiplex PCR; TCRdb stores in-frame clones only, minus some. The data show about 240,000 clones, about 68% seen once. The sample was peripheral blood. The receptors derive from a woman aged 80 or over with acute or convalescent COVID-19. Both conserved end residues are part of each CDR3.

J gene,V gene,CDR3 protein
TRBJ1-4,TRBV18,CASSRDRGNEKLFF
TRBJ1-2,TRBV19,CASSRTGTYGYTF
TRBJ1-4,TRBV5-1,CASSLGGTEKLFF
TRBJ2-3,TRBV9,CASSATGLVRTDTQYF
TRBJ2-7,TRBV3-1/TRBV3-2,CASSLRDAEQYF
TRBJ2-1,TRBV2,CASIESSGHNEQFF
TRBJ1-1,TRBV18,CASSPPLAVTEAFF
TRBJ2-3,TRBV12-3/TRBV12-4,CASSLAGSDTQYF
TRBJ2-3,TRBV4-3,CASSRTSGVTDTQYF
TRBJ1-1,TRBV5-8,CASSLGQGYTEAFF
TRBJ1-5,TRBV2,CASSPLGGQGLNQPQHF
TRBJ2-5,TRBV6-6,CASSLAGTGQETQYF
TRBJ2-7,TRBV19,CASSHRDRVYEQYF
TRBJ1-2,TRBV7-2,CASSLEPGFGYTF
TRBJ2-3,TRBV6-1,CASSGGPGRPTDTQYF
TRBJ1-3,TRBV2,CASTSLSGNTIYF
TRBJ2-3,TRBV7-2,CAGSLAGPPDTQYF
TRBJ1-2,TRBV5-1,CASSLAQGYLDGYTF
TRBJ1-3,TRBV19,CASSIQGASGNTIYF
TRBJ1-5,TRBV19,CASSIRTGYNQPQHF
TRBJ2-5,TRBV3-1/TRBV3-2,CASSQVGTSGSKKTQYF
TRBJ2-7,TRBV27,CASSSRRLATYEQYF
TRBJ1-2,TRBV7-8,CASSSTGQGQMAPFYTF
TRBJ1-4,TRBV5-4,CASSRTGARGEKLFF
TRBJ2-1,TRBV11-2,CASSLAVIAYNEQFF
TRBJ1-5,TRBV19,CASSGQLFNQPQHF
TRBJ2-5,TRBV5-1,CASSLVLAGTRGETQYF
TRBJ1-5,TRBV2,CASSEADRGIQPQHF
TRBJ1-4,TRBV5-1,CASSFRAGDEKLFF
TRBJ1-1,TRBV5-4,CASSPGTGGDTEAFF
TRBJ1-2,TRBV28,CASSFHPLGVYGYTF
TRBJ2-7,TRBV6-5,CASSYSVAGVYEQYF
TRBJ1-4,TRBV7-5,CVRSLALGGNEKLFF